This T cell receptor (beta chain) emerged from a study of blood T cell repertoires in COVID-19. Across the study: COVID-19 samples from acute and convalescent phases originated in the United States, Italy and Spain.

Profiling relied on immunoSEQ multiplex PCR, and the TCRdb table lists in-frame clones only, not all of them. The sample has around 65,000 clones, about four fifths seen once. This clone was found a few times. V shed 5 bases, J shed 3 bases, and the junction held 3 bases outside the gene matches. Germline assignment: CDR1 SGHTA and CDR2 FQGNSA. The CDR3 contains 14 residues. This chain connects TRBV7-2 to TRBJ2-5; TRBD1 matches at 10 bases. This receptor was identified in a human donor in a cohort sampled during active COVID-19. Sequenced input: peripheral blood. The CDR3 nucleotides are TGTGCCAGCAGCCCGGGACAGGGGAAAGAGACCCAGTACTTC. Protein product: CASSPGQGKETQYF.